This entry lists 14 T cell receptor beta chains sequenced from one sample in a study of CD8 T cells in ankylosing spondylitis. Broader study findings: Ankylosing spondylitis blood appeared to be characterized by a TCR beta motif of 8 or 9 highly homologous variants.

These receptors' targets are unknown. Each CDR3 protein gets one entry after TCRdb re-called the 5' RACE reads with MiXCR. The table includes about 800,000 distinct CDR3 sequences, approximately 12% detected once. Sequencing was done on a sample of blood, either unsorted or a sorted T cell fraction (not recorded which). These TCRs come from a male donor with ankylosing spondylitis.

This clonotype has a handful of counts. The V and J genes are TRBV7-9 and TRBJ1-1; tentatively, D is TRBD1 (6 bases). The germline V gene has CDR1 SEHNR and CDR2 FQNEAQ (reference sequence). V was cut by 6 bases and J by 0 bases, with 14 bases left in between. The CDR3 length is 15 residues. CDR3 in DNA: TGTGCCAGCAGTCCCCGTAGGGACATGAACACTGAAGCTTTCTTT. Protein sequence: CASSPRRDMNTEAFF.

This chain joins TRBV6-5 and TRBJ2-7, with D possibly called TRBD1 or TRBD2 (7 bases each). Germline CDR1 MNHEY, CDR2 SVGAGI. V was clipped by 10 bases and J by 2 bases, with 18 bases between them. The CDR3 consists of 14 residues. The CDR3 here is CATNRGRGPYEQYF. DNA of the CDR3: TGTGCCACCAATCGGGGGAGGGGGCCCTACGAGCAGTACTTC.

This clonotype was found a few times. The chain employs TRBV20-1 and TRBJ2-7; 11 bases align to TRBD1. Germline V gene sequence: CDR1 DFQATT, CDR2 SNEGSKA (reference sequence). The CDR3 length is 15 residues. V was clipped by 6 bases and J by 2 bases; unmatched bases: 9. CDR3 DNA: TGCAGTGCCTCGGGGACAGGGGGAAAAACCTACGAGCAGTACTTC. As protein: CSASGTGGKTYEQYF.

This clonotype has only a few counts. The CDR3 DNA is TGCAGTCCCGAGCCTGGGGCCAACGTCCTGACTTTC. The encoded protein is CSPEPGANVLTF. V is TRBV20-1 and J is TRBJ2-6; D unresolved. The CDR3 runs 12 residues. Germline assignment: CDR1 DFQATT and CDR2 SNEGSKA (reference sequence). Trimming pared 8 bases from V and 2 bases from J, leaving 7 bases between.

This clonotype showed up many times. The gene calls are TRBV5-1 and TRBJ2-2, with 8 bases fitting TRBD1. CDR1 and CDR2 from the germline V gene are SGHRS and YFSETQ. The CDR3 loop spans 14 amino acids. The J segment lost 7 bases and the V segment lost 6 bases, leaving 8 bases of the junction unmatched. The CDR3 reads CASTLDREDGELFF. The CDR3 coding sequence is TGCGCCAGCACCCTGGACAGGGAGGACGGGGAGCTGTTTTTT.

CDR3 bases: TGCAGTTCCTTCGCTGACAGAGCGCTAAACACTGAAGCTTTCTTT. It yields the protein CSSFADRALNTEAFF. The chain links TRBV20-1 to TRBJ1-1; maybe TRBD1 (5 bases). With 8 bases removed from V and 2 bases from J, the gap between germline ends came to 21 bases. In germline, CDR1 is DFQATT, CDR2 SNEGSKA (reference sequence). The CDR3 is 15 residues long.

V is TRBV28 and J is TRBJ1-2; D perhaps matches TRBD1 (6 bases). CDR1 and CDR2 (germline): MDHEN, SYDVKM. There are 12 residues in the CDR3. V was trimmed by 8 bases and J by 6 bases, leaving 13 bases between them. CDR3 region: CASHREGDGYTF. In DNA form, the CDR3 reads TGTGCCAGCCACAGGGAGGGGGATGGCTACACCTTC.

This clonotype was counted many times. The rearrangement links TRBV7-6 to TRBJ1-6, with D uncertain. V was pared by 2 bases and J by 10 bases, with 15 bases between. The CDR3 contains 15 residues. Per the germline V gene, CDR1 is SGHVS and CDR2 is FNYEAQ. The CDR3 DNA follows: TGTGCCAGCAGCTTACTTTTGCAGGCGTCCTCACCCCTCCACTTT. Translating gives CASSLLLQASSPLHF.

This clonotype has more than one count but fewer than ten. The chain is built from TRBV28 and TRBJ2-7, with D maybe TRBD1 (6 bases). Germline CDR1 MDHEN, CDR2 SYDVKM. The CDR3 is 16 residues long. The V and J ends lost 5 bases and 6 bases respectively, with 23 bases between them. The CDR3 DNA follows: TGTGCCAGCAGTGGTCCCACAGGGATTTTACGTTTCGAGCAGTACTTC. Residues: CASSGPTGILRFEQYF.

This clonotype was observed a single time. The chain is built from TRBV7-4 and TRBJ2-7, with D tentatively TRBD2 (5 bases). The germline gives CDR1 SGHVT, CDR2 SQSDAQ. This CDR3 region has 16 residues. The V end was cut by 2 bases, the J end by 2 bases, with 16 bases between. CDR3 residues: CASSLILEALTYEQYF. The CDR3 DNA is TGTGCCAGCAGCTTAATCTTGGAGGCCCTGACCTACGAGCAGTACTTC.

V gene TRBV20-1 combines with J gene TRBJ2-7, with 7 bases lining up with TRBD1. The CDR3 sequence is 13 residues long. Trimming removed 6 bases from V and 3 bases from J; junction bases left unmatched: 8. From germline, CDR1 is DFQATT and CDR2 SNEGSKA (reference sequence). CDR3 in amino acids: CSATDREYYEQYF. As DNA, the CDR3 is TGCAGTGCAACCGACAGGGAATACTACGAGCAGTACTTC.

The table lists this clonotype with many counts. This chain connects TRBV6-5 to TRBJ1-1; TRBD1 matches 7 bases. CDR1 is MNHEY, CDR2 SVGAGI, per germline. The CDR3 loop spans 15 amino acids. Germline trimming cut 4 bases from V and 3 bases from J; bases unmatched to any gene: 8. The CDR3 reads CASSWDSHIDTEAFF. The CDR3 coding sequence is TGTGCCAGCAGTTGGGACAGCCATATCGACACTGAAGCTTTCTTT.

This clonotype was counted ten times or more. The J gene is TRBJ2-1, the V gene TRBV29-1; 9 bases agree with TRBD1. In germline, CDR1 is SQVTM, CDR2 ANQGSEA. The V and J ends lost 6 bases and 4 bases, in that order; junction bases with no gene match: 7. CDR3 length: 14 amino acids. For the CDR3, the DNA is TGCAGCGTCGTCCGGGACAGGGCATACAATGAGCAGTTCTTC. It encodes CSVVRDRAYNEQFF.

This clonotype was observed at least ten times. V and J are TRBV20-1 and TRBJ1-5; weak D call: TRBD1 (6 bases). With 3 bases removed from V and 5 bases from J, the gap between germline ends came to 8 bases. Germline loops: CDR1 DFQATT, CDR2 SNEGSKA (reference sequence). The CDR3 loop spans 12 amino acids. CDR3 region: CSASEGDQPQHF. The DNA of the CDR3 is TGCAGTGCTAGTGAGGGGGATCAGCCCCAGCATTTT.